This T cell receptor beta chain was captured in a study of beta chain features in type 1 diabetes. The whole isolated RNA underwent reverse transcription, so sequencing captured expressed TCRB transcripts. The repertoire was sequenced with immunoSEQ multiplex PCR; TCRdb's copy has only in-frame clones and lacks some. This table holds fewer than 500,000 clones, around 14% found once. In germline, CDR1 is GTSNPN, CDR2 SVGIG (reference sequence). Trimming took off 6 bases at V and 1 base at J, with 4 bases between the two ends. CDR3 length: 11 residues. The clonotype was recovered from a young man in good health. The chain couples TRBV30 to TRBJ1-3; D remains ambiguous. The sample was naive CD4+ T cells from blood. The CDR3 region has the DNA TGTGCCTGCCAATCTGGAAACACCATATATTTT. It codes for CACQSGNTIYF. The full variable domain, with the rest looked up from reference TRBV30 and TRBJ1-3, is SQTIHQWPATLVQPVGSPLSLECTVEGTSNPNLYWYRQAAGRGLQLLFYSVGIGQISSEVPQNLSASRPQDRQFILSSKKLLLSDSGFYLCACQSGNTIYFGEGSWLTVV.